This TCR beta chain was documented in a study of blood T cell repertoires in COVID-19 (dated by TCRdb to the early 2020s). A note on the overall study: Samples covering the acute and convalescent phases of COVID-19 were provided by collaborators in the United States, Italy and Spain. The repertoires were released in a freely available public database meant as a resource for research on the immune response to SARS-CoV-2. The dataset comprised deeply sampled blood TCRbeta repertoires from subjects exposed to, actively infected with, or recovered from COVID-19. The samples were drawn from the first 160 participants of the ongoing ImmuneRACE study and from 1,254 subjects provided by 6 global collaborators. The sample metadata nearly always contained a de-identified subject ID, COVID-19 status, age in years and sex. Where available, HLA class I and class II types were obtained from metadata supplied by the sample provider rather than from assay-based typing. The material from the prospective study consisted of cDNA or gDNA derived from T cells, B-cell-depleted T cells, or PBMCs.

The germline V gene encodes CDR1 MGHRA and CDR2 YSYEKL. From the cysteine up to the phenylalanine, the CDR3 has a length of 16 residues. The entry retains the CDR3 DNA only, 48 bases that are in frame from base 1. V ends up 0 bases short and J 2 bases short, with an unmatched junction base count of 0. TCRbeta CDR3 regions were amplified from genomic DNA using the immunoSEQ Assay, a bias-controlled multiplex PCR. Concerning the study's data processing: The number of nucleated cells in each sample was estimated by amplification of reference gene primers within the assay. To quantify the absolute abundance of each unique TCRbeta CDR3 rearrangement, sequence reads were collapsed and filtered. Productive Simpson clonality was computed per sample as the square root of Simpson's diversity index over productive rearrangements. What TCRdb holds here is the immuneACCESS table cut down to in-frame rearrangements. Part of the clones is not present; checked against another copy, under half of the missing clones reflect an unresolved V gene, and the others are unexplained. V and J calls plus clone size are reproduced from that table; the DNA served to infer D and trimming. The sample profile shows approximately 200,000 clones; 85% of them were found once. The top ten constitute about 17% of the sample.

Participants in the prospective study were aged 18 to 89 years, lived in 20 to 30 United States geographic areas, and enrolled through a virtual design. In the prospective study, participants were assigned to cohorts based on the clinical history participants reported in a screening survey and a study questionnaire. Recovered participants in ImmuneRACE Cohort 3 were defined as having two consecutive negative NP/OP PCR tests, clearance from a healthcare professional, or resolution of symptoms. In the prospective study, whole blood, serum and a nasopharyngeal or oropharyngeal swab were collected from each participant by mobile phlebotomists. Participants in the prospective study had the option to provide additional blood draws and questionnaires over a 2-month period. Prospective study blood samples were shipped either frozen or at room temperature before DNA extraction. General study outcomes and caveats: Clinical and demographic metadata were provided uncurated, with the amount varying by source and participant.

In regard to this clone: The antigen it binds to is not known. Nothing much larger sits one base from this clone, and base qualities are not available.

The sample comprised PBMCs or T cells enriched from blood (not recorded which). Here the chain combines TRBV4-1 and TRBJ1-6, and 8 bases in between align with TRBD1. The sequence derives from a man aged 35-49 years who had recovered from COVID-19. The CDR3 has the sequence CASSQEQGAYNSPLHF. The DNA sequence reads TGCGCCAGCAGCCAAGAACAGGGGGCCTATAATTCACCCCTCCACTTT.